The 17 T cell receptor beta chains presented below share a single source sample, sequenced in a study of shared clonotypes between healthy human individuals. TCRdb's table, derived via immunoSEQ multiplex PCR, lists solely in-frame clones and lacks some. This sample yields about 2.3 million clones, of which more than 85% are seen a single time; 0.35% to 0.5% belongs to the top ten. Sequenced material: naive CD4+ T cells from PBMCs. Documented subset: CD45RA+ positively selected. All receptors come from a man between 18 and 29 years old in good health. Some clones in this sample may be carry-over from other donors' samples.

V gene TRBV9 combines with J gene TRBJ2-1, with 12 bases fitting TRBD2. Germline V CDR1 and CDR2: SGDLS, YYNGEE. With V trimmed by 3 bases and J by 7 bases, 5 bases remained unmatched. The CDR3 is made up of 15 amino acids. CDR3 sequence reads: CASSARTSGKNEQFF. The CDR3 DNA reads TGTGCCAGCAGCGCCCGGACTAGCGGGAAGAATGAGCAGTTCTTC.

This rearrangement joins TRBV13 to TRBJ1-1; 10 nucleotides line up with TRBD1. V shed 2 bases and J 4 bases; nucleotides not matched to a gene: 16. This CDR3 is 19 amino acids long. Looked up from germline, CDR1 is PRHDT and CDR2 is FYEKMQ (reference sequence). In nucleotides, the CDR3 is TGTGCCAGCAGCTTAACCCCGGGACAGGGGTACGTGGTGAGCACTGAAGCTTTCTTT. Its protein is CASSLTPGQGYVVSTEAFF. Drawing the rest from reference TRBV13 and TRBJ1-1, the complete variable domain is AAGVIQSPRHLIKEKRETATLKCYPIPRHDTVYWYQQGPGQDPQFLISFYEKMQSDKGSIPDRFSAQQFSDYHSELNMSSLELGDSALYFCASSLTPGQGYVVSTEAFFGQGTRLTVV.

The J gene is TRBJ1-5, the V gene TRBV6-1; no firm D call. Trimming shortened V by 3 bases and J by 9 bases, and 12 bases separated the two germline ends. This CDR3 has 13 amino acids. Germline V lookup: CDR1 MNHNS, CDR2 SASEGT. CDR3 in DNA: TGTGCCAGCAGTGATAAATCCCCATTGCCCCAGCATTTT. It yields the protein CASSDKSPLPQHF.

CDR3 nucleotides: TGTGCCAGCAGCGTAGGACTAGCGGGAGCCGGCGGGGAGCTGTTTTTT. It specifies CASSVGLAGAGGELFF. The chain has TRBV9 and TRBJ2-2, with 12 bases aligning to TRBD2. The CDR3 consists of 16 residues. Germline V gene data show CDR1 as SGDLS and CDR2 as YYNGEE. V shed 0 bases and J 7 bases; nucleotides not matched to a gene: 4.

This clone appeared a few times. This chain uses TRBV28 with TRBJ2-1, with D possibly being TRBD1 or TRBD2 (6 bases each). Germline assignment: CDR1 MDHEN and CDR2 SYDVKM. V shed 7 bases and J shed 7 bases, with 26 bases lying between them. The CDR3 is made up of 17 amino acids. The CDR3 loop is CASNNNEGLRGRNEQFF. For the CDR3, the DNA is TGTGCCAGCAATAACAATGAAGGGCTGAGGGGGAGGAATGAGCAGTTCTTC.

In the case of this clone: This sample includes further DNA sequences coding for the same CDR3. V and J are TRBV10-2 and TRBJ2-7, with TRBD2 matching over 13 bases. CDR3 length: 14 amino acids. The germline CDR1 and CDR2 sequences are WSHSY and SAAADI. V dropped 4 bases and J dropped 3; count of bases not matched to a gene: 0. Here the CDR3 DNA reads TGCGCCAGCAGTGGGACTAGCGGGAGCTACGAGCAGTACTTC. Its protein product is CASSGTSGSYEQYF.

V usage is TRBV18 and J usage is TRBJ2-7; TRBD1 matches 9 bases. This CDR3 spans 15 amino acids. Germline CDR1 KGHSH, CDR2 LQKENI. J was trimmed by 3 bases and V by 4 bases; bases with no gene match: 7. The CDR3 is CASSLLGTGSYEQYF. The CDR3 region has the DNA TGTGCCAGCTCACTCCTTGGGACAGGGAGCTACGAGCAGTACTTC.

The chain links TRBV7-2 to TRBJ2-1; TRBD1 matches at 7 bases. Per the germline V gene, CDR1 is SGHTA and CDR2 is FQGNSA. The CDR3 totals 15 residues. The ends lost 3 bases at V and 2 bases at J; junction bases unmatched: 4. The CDR3 DNA reads TGTGCCAGCAGCTTGGACGGGACAGCCTACAATGAGCAGTTCTTC. Amino acid sequence: CASSLDGTAYNEQFF.

The count of this clone is one. This chain joins TRBV7-3 and TRBJ2-6; tentatively, D is TRBD1 (5 bases). There are 13 residues in the CDR3. Germline assignment: CDR1 SGHTA and CDR2 FQGTGA. V dropped 3 bases and J dropped 9 bases, with 9 bases sitting between them. This chain's CDR3 is CASSLGPGNVLTF. CDR3 nucleotides: TGTGCCAGCAGCTTGGGGCCCGGCAACGTCCTGACTTTC.

In regard to this clone: Other DNA variants within this sample encode the same CDR3. V is TRBV9 and J is TRBJ1-2; D call uncertain. Germline V gives CDR1 SGDLS, CDR2 YYNGEE. Trimming took off 0 bases at V and 2 bases at J, with 5 bases between the two ends. The CDR3 length is 13 residues. The DNA of the CDR3 is TGTGCCAGCAGCGTAGTCCAAAACTATGGCTACACCTTC. It is translated as CASSVVQNYGYTF.

The chain uses TRBV27 and TRBJ2-1; weak D call: TRBD1 (6 bases). The CDR3 runs to 14 residues. V was shortened by 2 bases and J by 2 bases, with 7 bases between the two germline ends. Germline-derived CDR1 and CDR2 are MNHEY and SMNVEV (reference sequence). The CDR3 loop is CASSLNRAYNEQFF. The CDR3 nucleotides read TGTGCCAGCAGTTTAAACAGGGCCTACAATGAGCAGTTCTTC.

This chain uses TRBV7-9 with TRBJ2-3, with D possibly being TRBD1 (6 bases). The CDR3 runs 14 residues. V was pared by 2 bases and J by 4 bases, with 10 bases between. Looked up from germline, CDR1 is SEHNR and CDR2 is FQNEAQ (reference sequence). As DNA, the CDR3 is TGTGCCAGCAGCTTAACAGGGATTGCAGATACGCAGTATTTT. Translating it yields CASSLTGIADTQYF.

The CDR3 sequence: CASSPAKQPTQETQYF. The CDR3 nucleotides are TGTGCCAGCAGCCCAGCCAAGCAGCCGACACAAGAGACCCAGTACTTC. This chain uses TRBV5-4 with TRBJ2-5; D not certain. The CDR3 sequence is 16 residues long. V lost 4 bases, J lost 2 bases, and 18 bases lay in between. Germline-derived CDR1 and CDR2 are SGHNT and YYREEE (reference sequence). The full variable domain, rest sourced from reference TRBV5-4 and TRBJ2-5, is ETGVTQSPTHLIKTRGQQVTLRCSSQSGHNTVSWYQQALGQGPQFIFQYYREEENGRGNFPPRFSGLQFPNYSSELNVNALELDDSALYLCASSPAKQPTQETQYFGPGTRLLVL.

The chain joins TRBV5-4 to TRBJ1-2; possible D gene TRBD1, 5 bases. Germline V gene sequence: CDR1 SGHNT, CDR2 YYREEE (reference sequence). This CDR3 region has 14 residues. V lost 2 bases and J lost 2, with 10 bases in between. In nucleotides, the CDR3 is TGTGCCAGCAGCTTTAAGGGGAGAAACTATGGCTACACCTTC. As protein: CASSFKGRNYGYTF.

The V call is TRBV5-1, the J call TRBJ2-3; D is perhaps TRBD2 (5 bases). Looked up from germline, CDR1 is SGHRS and CDR2 is YFSETQ. V was pared by 0 bases and J by 2 bases, with 10 bases between. CDR3 size: 15 residues. The CDR3 DNA sequence: TGCGCCAGCAGCTTGGACGGGGTCCTCACAGATACGCAGTATTTT. Its translation: CASSLDGVLTDTQYF.

Concerning this clone itself: Other DNA sequences within the sample encode an identical CDR3. The chain carries TRBV19 and TRBJ1-1; possible D gene TRBD1, 6 bases. The V and J ends lost 1 base and 1 base respectively, with 7 bases between them. Germline CDR1 reads LNHDA; CDR2 reads SQIVND (reference sequence). The CDR3 totals 14 residues. CDR3 DNA: TGTGCCAGTAGTATAGGAGGGGGGAACACTGAAGCTTTCTTT. Residues: CASSIGGGNTEAFF.

V is TRBV7-9 and J is TRBJ2-1; either TRBD1 or TRBD2 may supply D (5 bases each). CDR3 length: 18 residues. Trimming took off 4 bases at V and 0 bases at J, with 19 bases between the two ends. Germline V gene sequence: CDR1 SEHNR, CDR2 FQNEAQ (reference sequence). The CDR3 sequence: CASSSRPGPDSSYNEQFF. The CDR3 bases are TGTGCCAGCAGCTCGCGTCCGGGACCCGATAGCTCCTACAATGAGCAGTTCTTC.